The rows below give T cell receptor beta chains drawn from one sample of a study of cytomegalovirus exposure and HLA in healthy donors. Repertoires were generated with immunoSEQ multiplex PCR, while TCRdb's copy carries only in-frame clones and drops some. Of 150,000 to 200,000 clones listed, 65% to 80% were seen once; the top ten hold 1.1%. What was sequenced was PBMCs. The receptors stem from a middle-aged woman in good health and CMV-seronegative. Both conserved end residues are part of each CDR3. A D gene is named only where the DNA matches it firmly. Not every row has a clone size; where given, it reads once, few, many or a size class.

clone size: few; D gene: TRBD2; J gene: TRBJ2-2; V gene: TRBV9; CDR3 protein: CASSVSLAGNTGELFF; CDR3 DNA: TGTGCCAGCAGCGTATCCTTAGCGGGTAACACCGGGGAGCTGTTTTTT
clone size: once; D gene: TRBD2; J gene: TRBJ2-3; V gene: TRBV27; CDR3 protein: CASRPRGGTDTQYF; CDR3 DNA: TGTGCCAGCCGCCCCCGGGGGGGCACAGATACGCAGTATTTT
clone size: once; D gene: -; J gene: TRBJ1-2; V gene: TRBV5-5; CDR3 protein: CASSFTTAYGYTF; CDR3 DNA: TGTGCCAGCAGCTTCACGACAGCCTATGGCTACACCTTC
clone size: -; D gene: -; J gene: TRBJ2-1; V gene: TRBV11-2; CDR3 protein: CASSQNEQFF; CDR3 DNA: TGTGCCAGCAGCCAAAATGAGCAGTTCTTC
clone size: -; D gene: TRBD2; J gene: TRBJ2-4; V gene: TRBV5-1; CDR3 protein: CASSLWSGTSERNIQYF; CDR3 DNA: TGCGCCAGCAGCTTGTGGTCCGGGACTAGCGAGAGGAACATTCAGTACTTC
clone size: -; D gene: TRBD2; J gene: TRBJ2-2; V gene: TRBV6-6; CDR3 protein: CASSTSGVNTGELFF; CDR3 DNA: TGTGCCAGCAGCACTAGCGGGGTGAACACCGGGGAGCTGTTTTTT
clone size: few; D gene: -; J gene: TRBJ2-2; V gene: TRBV21-1; CDR3 protein: CASPTLLAGTTNTGELFF; CDR3 DNA: TGTGCCAGCCCTACCTTACTAGCGGGAACAACCAACACCGGGGAGCTGTTTTTT
clone size: -; D gene: -; J gene: TRBJ2-7; V gene: TRBV7-2; CDR3 protein: CASSFQGPPSYEQYF; CDR3 DNA: TGTGCCAGCAGCTTCCAGGGCCCGCCTTCCTACGAGCAGTACTTC
clone size: -; D gene: -; J gene: TRBJ1-1; V gene: TRBV7-3; CDR3 protein: CASSLSDAAYTEAFF; CDR3 DNA: TGTGCCAGCAGCTTATCCGACGCGGCTTACACTGAAGCTTTCTTT
clone size: -; D gene: TRBD1; J gene: TRBJ1-5; V gene: TRBV2; CDR3 protein: CASSYDRVGGQPQHF; CDR3 DNA: TGTGCCAGCAGTTATGACAGGGTGGGAGGTCAGCCCCAGCATTTT
clone size: few; D gene: -; J gene: TRBJ2-2; V gene: TRBV11-3; CDR3 protein: CASSEGSNTGELFF; CDR3 DNA: TGTGCCAGCAGCGAGGGATCGAACACCGGGGAGCTGTTTTTT
clone size: -; D gene: TRBD1; J gene: TRBJ1-4; V gene: TRBV19; CDR3 protein: CASSPSGTANEKLFF; CDR3 DNA: TGTGCCAGTAGCCCTTCCGGGACAGCTAATGAAAAACTGTTTTTT
clone size: -; D gene: -; J gene: TRBJ2-7; V gene: TRBV15; CDR3 protein: CATSRDLGGYEQYF; CDR3 DNA: TGTGCCACCAGCAGAGATCTTGGAGGCTACGAGCAGTACTTC
clone size: -; D gene: TRBD2; J gene: TRBJ2-1; V gene: TRBV6-5; CDR3 protein: CASSFSGTSYNEQFF; CDR3 DNA: TGTGCCAGCAGTTTTAGCGGGACCTCCTACAATGAGCAGTTCTTC
clone size: -; D gene: -; J gene: TRBJ1-5; V gene: TRBV6-1; CDR3 protein: CASRPTGFNQPQHF; CDR3 DNA: TGTGCCAGCAGACCGACAGGCTTCAATCAGCCCCAGCATTTT
clone size: -; D gene: -; J gene: TRBJ1-1; V gene: TRBV13; CDR3 protein: CASSFGGVGTEAFF; CDR3 DNA: TGTGCCAGCAGCTTCGGGGGAGTAGGCACTGAAGCTTTCTTT